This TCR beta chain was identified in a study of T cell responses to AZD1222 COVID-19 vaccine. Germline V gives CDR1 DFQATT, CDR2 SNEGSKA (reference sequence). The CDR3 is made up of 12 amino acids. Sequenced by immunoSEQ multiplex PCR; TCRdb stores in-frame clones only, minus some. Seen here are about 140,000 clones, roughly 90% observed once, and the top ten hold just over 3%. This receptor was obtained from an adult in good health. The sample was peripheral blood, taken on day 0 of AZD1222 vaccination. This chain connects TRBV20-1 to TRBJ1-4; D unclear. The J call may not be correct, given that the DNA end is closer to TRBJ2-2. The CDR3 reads CSASWGAPELFF. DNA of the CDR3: TGCAGTGCTAGTTGGGGTGCCCCGGAGCTGTTTTTT.